Described below is a single TCR beta chain sequence and its context. This sample stems from a study of T cell changes during pregnancy in multiple sclerosis. Trimming removed 10 bases from V and 12 bases from J, with 22 bases in between. This CDR3 comprises 13 residues. CDR1 is MNHEY and CDR2 is SVGAGI in the germline V gene. The assay was immunoSEQ multiplex PCR, and TCRdb's table has in-frame clones only and misses some. Seen here are 75,000 to 100,000 clones, 90% to 95% observed once, and the top ten hold around 1.7%. This rearrangement joins TRBV6-5 to TRBJ2-1; possibly TRBD1 for D (5 bases). The TCR originated in a female donor in good health, enrolled as a control in a pregnancy study. The sample consisted of peripheral blood, taken after pregnancy. The CDR3 protein is CATAELAMQGQFF. The CDR3 DNA reads TGTGCCACCGCGGAGCTGGCAATGCAGGGGCAGTTCTTC.